What follows describes a single TCR beta chain. The sample holds a few counts of this clonotype. The antigen this receptor binds is unknown. Nothing much larger sits one base from this clone, and base qualities are not available. The time point label of this sample denotes: newly diagnosed GD, antithyroid drugs for less than 3 months. For both TCR sequencing and RNA sequencing, RNA was extracted from PBMCs using TRIzol. The diagnosis of Graves' disease was made according to American Thyroid Association guidelines. Recruitment of patients was carried out at an endocrinology department in Xi'an, China. Each patient gave 7.5 to 10 milliliters of peripheral blood, collected in an EDTA anticoagulant tube. Ficoll Paque Plus density gradient separation was used to isolate PBMCs, and no additional T cell sorting was done. An Agilent 2100 Bioanalyzer and agarose gel were used to check RNA quality, while a NanoDrop 2000 measured RNA concentration.

These data are taken from a study of regulatory T cells in long-lasting Graves disease (dated by TCRdb to the early 2020s). Regarding the study in general: Antithyroid drugs had been taken for less than 3 months by newly diagnosed Graves' disease patients. Peripheral blood TCR sequencing and RNA sequencing compared persistent Graves' disease patients with newly diagnosed Graves' disease patients. The study took place in China and was registered as a clinical trial. A total of approximately 35 samples were covered by TCR sequencing, comprising approximately 13 persistent and about 20 newly diagnosed Graves' disease patients.

What the authors observed across the whole study: Patients with persistent disease shared more public clonotypes (around 2,500) than newly diagnosed patients did (around 930). The authors noted that the small sample size was a limitation that may lower accuracy. Sequencing and analysis were restricted to the TCR beta chain. Persistent Graves' disease patients showed lower TCR Shannon entropy and fewer highly expanded clones than newly diagnosed patients, suggesting clonal expansion. Preferential use of TRBV28, TRBJ1-2 and TRBJ2-5 was observed in persistent disease, whereas TRBV20-1 and TRBJ2-1 were favored in newly diagnosed disease. Because the primary lesion, thyroid tissue, could not be accessed, the study looked at peripheral blood alone.

The germline V gene gives CDR1 as SNHLY and CDR2 as FYNNEI. From its cysteine to its phenylalanine, the CDR3 spans 14 amino acids. The kept DNA is CDR3 alone, 42 bases in frame from the first base. V was cut back by 3 bases and J by 2 bases, leaving a gap of 8 bases between them. The library came from multiplex PCR. These reads were obtained on an Illumina HiSeq 4000. CDR3 regions were amplified by Arm-PCR with iRepertoire HTBI primers to construct TCR beta libraries. Before sequencing, the PCR products underwent gel purification. In the paper's pipeline: Gene usage analysis of CDR3 amino acid clonotypes relied on the roughly 67 TRBV and over 13 TRBJ segments identified across samples. COPE and FqMerger were used to merge the filtered high-quality paired reads into contigs. BLAST was used to align contigs to the IMGT TRBV, TRBD and TRBJ reference genes, and CDR3 was defined following IMGT. Any clonotype with a frequency above 0.1% was classified as a highly expanded clone. Repertoire diversity was measured by Shannon entropy, and V-J evenness by the Gini coefficient. Public clonotypes were defined as clonotypes shared by more than one individual. TCRdb applied fastp at Q25 and MiXCR to the public reads, then kept only in-frame beta chains. Every entry covers one CDR3 protein and lists the most common genes and DNA from its rows. The V and J calls reflect TCRdb's pipeline rather than the authors' work. The table for this sample lists roughly 500,000 distinct CDR3 sequences; approximately 12% of them were counted only once. The ten biggest clones cover 10% of the sample.

These data were likewise used in another study, on T cells in Graves' hyperthyroidism and ophthalmopathy. According to the second study: Stable Graves' hyperthyroidism was defined as the absence of progression to ophthalmopathy over 18 months of follow-up. Hyperthyroidism patients were newly diagnosed, with disease duration under 2 months, and aged 18 to 65 years. Any patient with an uncontrolled infection, another autoimmune disease, pregnancy or lactation was excluded. Diagnoses were based on clinical symptoms, serum thyroxine and TRAb, thyroid ultrasound and orbital computed tomography. The first round of RT-PCR for the TCR CDR3 was performed with the HTBI primer set and the Qiagen OneStep RT-PCR kit. Most expanded thyroid clonotypes (frequency above 0.001) were also found in blood, which suggests that blood repertoires may mirror thyroid immune responses. Ophthalmopathy was separated from stable hyperthyroidism by a 13 V-J signature model, with over 85% sensitivity and about 81% specificity obtained in cross-validation and 80%/75% obtained in testing. In validation, the model predicted progression to ophthalmopathy a median of roughly 6.5 months before onset, with about 64% sensitivity and nearly 75% specificity. To identify distinguishing TCR V-J signatures, a discovery cohort of 100 or so patients was used, comprising 40 to 45 with Graves' ophthalmopathy and 55 to 65 with stable Graves' hyperthyroidism. Prospective prediction of ophthalmopathy was tested in an independent validation cohort of 18 to 20 hyperthyroidism patients and approximately 17 patients who later progressed to ophthalmopathy. The roughly 100 discovery patients were divided at random into training and test sets in a 7:3 ratio. The study also compared thyroid tissue and blood T-cell repertoires from about 6 Graves' hyperthyroidism patients. Once sampling was done, hyperthyroidism patients were given methimazole at a starting dose of 30 mg daily, whereas ophthalmopathy patients were given high-dose intravenous methylprednisolone. A second multiplex PCR round built the libraries, followed by size selection and purification. Paired-end sequencing of the libraries was performed with 100 bp reads on an Illumina HiSeq2000. SOAPnuke was used to process the raw data, removing reads that contained adapters or uncalled bases, had a mean Phred below 15, or lacked an exact match to the constant primer or identifier. High-quality paired reads were merged with COPE v1.2.5, and unique nucleotide sequences were defined as clonotypes. MiTCR v1.1 was used to align clonotypes to the IMGT TRBV, TRBD and TRBJ reference segments. The analysis included only V-J combinations with a frequency above 0.0001, which together covered 98% to 99.2% of the repertoires. The TCS score was defined as F50 (clonal expansion) divided by E x V (chaos), with BLOSUM62-based TCRdist calculated between CDR3 peptides within each V-J. Welch's t-statistics and random forest reduced fewer than 600 V-J features to 13, which were used in a naive Bayes classifier (R e1071). Sample size was not statistically predetermined, and investigators were not blinded to group allocation. The paper reports TCR Vbeta CDR3 sequencing of fewer than 150 peripheral blood samples: approximately 41 ophthalmopathy, some 80 hyperthyroidism and approximately 17 progressor patients.

Sequenced here: peripheral blood mononuclear cells (PBMCs), sampled at new diagnosis, from a patient treated with antithyroid drugs. This clonotype was sampled from a man under 40 with Graves disease. Donor details come from another sample of the same person, matched by shared clones. Rearrangement joined TRBV2 to TRBJ2-4, with TRBD1 tentatively as D gene (5 bases match). The CDR3 region: CASSDRQTKNIQYF. The DNA sequence reads TGTGCCAGCAGTGATAGACAGACCAAAAACATTCAGTACTTC.